The next 6 T cell receptor beta chains were all read from a single sample in a study of cytomegalovirus exposure and HLA in healthy donors. Sequenced by immunoSEQ multiplex PCR; TCRdb stores in-frame clones only, minus some. The sample has over 120,000 clones; about 95% are singletons. What was sequenced was PBMCs. The receptor set was obtained from a young man in good health and CMV-seropositive.

The chain carries TRBV6-6 and TRBJ1-2, with 9 bases fitting TRBD1. Germline trimming cut 5 bases from V and 7 bases from J; bases unmatched to any gene: 11. The CDR3 has 15 amino acids. In germline, CDR1 is MNHNY, CDR2 SVGAGI (reference sequence). The CDR3 protein is CASSPPPGQGRGYTF. The CDR3 DNA reads as TGTGCCAGCAGTCCGCCTCCGGGACAGGGTCGTGGCTACACCTTC.

CDR3 bases: TGTGCCAGCAGGCTAGCGGGATATTCTTACAATGAGCAGTTCTTC. Its translation is CASRLAGYSYNEQFF. This rearrangement joins TRBV27 to TRBJ2-1, with TRBD2 matching 9 bases. The V gene's germline CDR1 is MNHEY and CDR2 SMNVEV (reference sequence). J was trimmed by 4 bases and V by 6 bases; bases with no gene match: 7. This CDR3 spans 15 amino acids.

This clone was recorded only once. The chain carries TRBV4-1 and TRBJ2-5; D call uncertain. Germline V CDR1 and CDR2: MGHRA, YSYEKL. CDR3 length: 12 residues. V was clipped by 4 bases and J by 4 bases, with 7 bases between them. The CDR3 sequence: CASSPSGETQYF. Here the CDR3 DNA reads TGCGCCAGCAGCCCTTCGGGAGAGACCCAGTACTTC.

The chain is built from TRBV19 and TRBJ2-7; D remains ambiguous. V was shortened by 5 bases and J by 2 bases, with 10 bases between the two germline ends. The CDR3 sequence is 13 residues long. Looked up from germline, CDR1 is LNHDA and CDR2 is SQIVND (reference sequence). In nucleotides, the CDR3 is TGTGCCAGTAGTCCCCGAGACACCTACGAGCAGTACTTC. This translates into CASSPRDTYEQYF.

The chain recombines TRBV27 with TRBJ2-2; 8 bases are a match to TRBD1. The CDR3 totals 14 residues. CDR1 and CDR2 from the germline V gene are MNHEY and SMNVEV (reference sequence). The V gene end was trimmed by 8 bases and the J gene end by 3 bases; junction bases not matched to a gene: 5. The CDR3 DNA reads as TGTGCCAGCGGACAGGGTTGGGACACCGGGGAGCTGTTTTTT. Protein product: CASGQGWDTGELFF.

V usage is TRBV10-1 and J usage is TRBJ2-3, with 8 bases fitting TRBD2. V dropped 9 bases and J dropped 2; count of bases not matched to a gene: 7. This CDR3 has 14 residues. Germline CDR1 and CDR2: WNHNN and SYGVQD (reference sequence). CDR3 sequence reads: CARHPGLDTDTQYF. As DNA, the CDR3 is TGCGCCAGGCACCCGGGACTAGACACAGATACGCAGTATTTT.